This T cell receptor beta chain was retrieved from a study of T cell responses to AZD1222 COVID-19 vaccine. V was clipped by 2 bases and J by 2 bases, with 6 bases between them. The CDR3 has 13 amino acids. The V gene's germline CDR1 is SGHNT and CDR2 YENEEA. The protocol was immunoSEQ multiplex PCR, while the TCRdb copy is restricted to in-frame clones and leaves out a portion. Of approximately 140,000 clones in the sample, roughly 90% were seen once. Study-level points and caveats: No day 14 peak samples; only post-peak repertoires were characterized. Across spike, vaccine-associated CD4 TCRs were found, dominant at 160-218 and 743-854.

In this sample, this clone turned up once. What it recognizes is unknown. This TCR came from an adult who received the AZD1222 COVID-19 vaccine. Sequences were derived from peripheral blood, sampled 28 days after the second AZD1222 dose. This chain connects TRBV11-3 to TRBJ2-5; D gene unclear. The CDR3 DNA reads TGTGCCAGCAGCTTACTGTCACAAGAGACCCAGTACTTC. It is translated as CASSLLSQETQYF.